The 24 T cell receptor beta chains below all came from one sample that was sequenced in a study of response to subunit inactivated influenza vaccine. Each CDR3 protein is one row after TCRdb ran MiXCR on the RT-PCR reads. The repertoire holds around 480,000 distinct CDR3 sequences, 11% seen once, with over 9.5% in the top ten. The source was PBMCs from blood, collected roughly 45 days after vaccination. The receptors come from a man in his fifties who received an inactivated influenza vaccine.

The chain joins TRBV7-9 to TRBJ2-3; 7 bases fit TRBD1. Germline V lookup: CDR1 SEHNR, CDR2 FQNEAQ (reference sequence). The CDR3 consists of 15 residues. V shed 2 bases, J shed 6 bases, and the junction held 8 bases outside the gene matches. Here the CDR3 DNA reads TGTGCCAGCAGCTTAAAAGGGGGCTTGGTGGATACGCAGTATTTT. It encodes CASSLKGGLVDTQYF.

This clonotype came up many times. J is TRBJ2-7 and V is TRBV29-1; D remains ambiguous. The germline CDR1 and CDR2 sequences are SQVTM and ANQGSEA. CDR3 length: 12 residues. V lost 3 bases to trimming and J lost 6 bases, with 12 bases between them. The CDR3, as DNA: TGCAGCGTTGATCTGGGTTTAGGCGAGCAGTACTTC. Residues: CSVDLGLGEQYF.

This chain uses TRBV20-1 with TRBJ2-3; 10 nucleotides align to TRBD2. Trimming at V came to 6 bases and at J to 0 bases, leaving 9 bases not matched to a gene. The germline CDR1 and CDR2 sequences are DFQATT and SNEGSKA (reference sequence). The CDR3 loop spans 16 amino acids. This CDR3 reads CSAVAGLAVSTDTQYF. Here the CDR3 DNA reads TGCAGTGCCGTCGCCGGACTAGCGGTTAGCACAGATACGCAGTATTTT.

The CDR3 nucleotides read TGTGCCAGCAGCTGGGGGACAGGGCGTTATGGCTACACCTTC. Amino acids: CASSWGTGRYGYTF. The rearrangement uses TRBV5-5 and TRBJ1-2, with TRBD1 identical over 9 bases. The CDR3 length is 14 residues. CDR1 SGHKS and CDR2 YYEKEE come from the germline V gene (reference sequence). V trimming: 3 bases; J trimming: 5 bases; junction bases outside the gene matches: 5.

This clonotype was detected only a few times. This rearrangement joins TRBV12-3 or TRBV12-4 to TRBJ1-6; no definite D call. This CDR3 is 13 amino acids long. Trimming shortened V by 0 bases and J by 7 bases, and 4 bases separated the two germline ends. CDR3 coding DNA: TGTGCCAGCAGTTTAGCGACAAATTCACCCCTCCACTTT. It codes for CASSLATNSPLHF.

The chain links TRBV18 to TRBJ2-2; 8 nucleotides match TRBD2. This CDR3 has 15 amino acids. J was trimmed by 6 bases and V by 5 bases; bases with no gene match: 8. From germline, CDR1 is KGHSH and CDR2 LQKENI. In DNA form, the CDR3 reads TGTGCCAGCTCAATTATCAGCGGGGGTTCCGGGGAGCTGTTTTTT. Protein: CASSIISGGSGELFF.

This clonotype was seen only a few times. The rearrangement joins TRBV20-1 to TRBJ2-7; 15 nucleotides match TRBD2. There are 17 residues in the CDR3. CDR1 and CDR2 (germline): DFQATT, SNEGSKA (reference sequence). V lost 6 bases, J lost 2 bases, and 11 bases stayed unmatched. Here the CDR3 reads CSAQRGLAGGVTYEQYF. The CDR3 nucleotides are TGCAGTGCCCAGCGGGGACTAGCGGGGGGCGTCACCTACGAGCAGTACTTC.

This clonotype was recorded a few times. The chain employs TRBV28 and TRBJ2-5, with TRBD2 identical over 15 bases. This CDR3 comprises 18 residues. Germline-derived CDR1 and CDR2 are MDHEN and SYDVKM. V lost 6 bases, J lost 5 bases, and 13 bases stayed unmatched. CDR3 nucleotide sequence: TGTGCCAGCAGCCAAGGACTAGCGGGAGGGCCCCTAAGGGAGACCCAGTACTTC. The encoded protein is CASSQGLAGGPLRETQYF. The whole variable domain, filled in from reference TRBV28 and TRBJ2-5, reads DVKVTQSSRYLVKRTGEKVFLECVQDMDHENMFWYRQDPGLGLRLIYFSYDVKMKEKGDIPEGYSVSREKKERFSLILESASTNQTSMYLCASSQGLAGGPLRETQYFGPGTRLLVL.

The sample holds a few counts of this clonotype. The chain is built from TRBV11-1 and TRBJ2-3; D possibly corresponds to TRBD2 (5 bases). Per the germline V gene, CDR1 is SGHAT and CDR2 is FQDESV (reference sequence). The CDR3 has 15 amino acids. V lost 4 bases to trimming and J lost 5 bases, with 16 bases between them. In DNA, the CDR3 is TGTGCCAGCAGCTCCCCGGGTAGCGTTGAAGATACGCAGTATTTT. This sequence encodes CASSSPGSVEDTQYF. Together with reference TRBV11-1 and TRBJ2-3, the CDR3 gives the full variable domain: EAEVAQSPRYKITEKSQAVAFWCDPISGHATLYWYRQILGQGPELLVQFQDESVVDDSQLPKDRFSAERLKGVDSTLKIQPAELGDSAMYLCASSSPGSVEDTQYFGPGTRLTVL.

This sequence joins TRBV2 and TRBJ2-3, with D hard to call. The V gene lost 2 bases and the J gene lost 4 bases, with 16 bases spanning the gap. CDR1 and CDR2 (germline): SNHLY, FYNNEI. This CDR3 has 16 amino acids. The CDR3 loop is CASSEFRVSASDTQYF. CDR3 nucleotides: TGTGCCAGCAGTGAATTCCGGGTGAGCGCCTCAGATACGCAGTATTTT.

This clonotype was observed a handful of times. The chain is built from TRBV6-2 or TRBV6-3 and TRBJ2-7; D may be TRBD1 (7 bases). Germline V gene data show CDR1 as MNHEY and CDR2 as SVGEGT. The V gene lost 6 bases and the J gene lost 6 bases, with 33 bases spanning the gap. The CDR3 loop spans 19 amino acids. CDR3 loop: CASSRGTEALAGPLGEQYF. CDR3 DNA sequence: TGTGCCAGCAGCCGGGGGACAGAAGCTCTGGCAGGCCCCCTGGGCGAGCAGTACTTC.

This chain joins TRBV11-2 and TRBJ2-1; tentatively, D is TRBD1 or TRBD2 (5 bases each). The CDR3 consists of 17 residues. The V end lost 5 bases, the J end lost 2 bases, and 19 bases lay between the germline ends. Germline CDR1 SGHAT, CDR2 FQNNGV. The CDR3 protein is CASSPKTRDGPYNEQFF. The CDR3 DNA is TGTGCCAGCAGCCCTAAAACACGGGACGGCCCCTACAATGAGCAGTTCTTC. Filled out from reference TRBV11-2 and TRBJ2-1, the complete variable domain reads EAGVAQSPRYKIIEKRQSVAFWCNPISGHATLYWYQQILGQGPKLLIQFQNNGVVDDSQLPKDRFSAERLKGVDSTLKIQPAKLEDSAVYLCASSPKTRDGPYNEQFFGPGTRLTVL.

V and J are TRBV5-6 and TRBJ2-1, with 9 positions matching TRBD2. The germline gives CDR1 SGHDT, CDR2 YYEEEE. The CDR3 sequence is 14 residues long. Germline trimming cut 1 base from V and 9 bases from J; bases unmatched to any gene: 5. CDR3 sequence: CASSLFAGGREQFF. The CDR3 DNA follows: TGTGCCAGCAGCTTGTTTGCGGGGGGGCGTGAGCAGTTCTTC.

This sequence joins TRBV7-6 and TRBJ2-1; 7 bases line up with TRBD2. Germline V gene data show CDR1 as SGHVS and CDR2 as FNYEAQ. The CDR3 covers 17 residues. The trim removed 1 base at V and 11 bases at J, leaving 17 bases unmatched. The CDR3 nucleotides are TGTGCCAGCAGCTTAGAGAGCCCGACTAGCCGGGGGTCCCAGCAGTTCTTC. As protein: CASSLESPTSRGSQQFF.

This clonotype was observed a handful of times. CDR3 DNA: TGCAGCGCGCGACAGGTTAATGAAAAACTGTTTTTT. This gives the protein CSARQVNEKLFF. This chain links TRBV29-1 with TRBJ1-4; D perhaps matches TRBD1 (6 bases). This CDR3 spans 12 amino acids. Germline CDR1 reads SQVTM; CDR2 reads ANQGSEA. The germline V and J ends were trimmed by 7 bases and 4 bases, with 10 bases remaining between them.

This clonotype was counted a few times. The chain employs TRBV12-3 or TRBV12-4 and TRBJ1-6, with 11 nucleotides matching TRBD1. Trimming took 5 bases from V and 9 from J; bases not matched to a gene: 6. The CDR3 consists of 15 residues. The CDR3 region has the DNA TGTGCCAGCAGTGGACAGGGGGCCTTAGGTTCACCCCTCCACTTT. Residues: CASSGQGALGSPLHF.

The V and J genes are TRBV5-6 and TRBJ2-2; TRBD1 is a possible D gene (5 bases). The V end lost 4 bases, the J end lost 6 bases, and 13 bases lay between the germline ends. The germline V gene encodes CDR1 SGHDT and CDR2 YYEEEE. CDR3 size: 14 residues. CDR3 amino acids: CASSGSRVPGELFF. CDR3 sequence (DNA): TGTGCCAGCAGCGGGTCCAGGGTCCCCGGGGAGCTGTTTTTT.

This clonotype has only a few counts. The gene calls are TRBV12-3 or TRBV12-4 and TRBJ1-6, with D possibly matching TRBD1 (6 bases). This CDR3 comprises 17 residues. Trimming pared 3 bases from V and 3 bases from J, leaving 15 bases between. The CDR3 bases are TGTGCCAGCAGTTTCAGGGTAGGGGGTGGCTATAATTCACCCCTCCACTTT. This sequence encodes CASSFRVGGGYNSPLHF.

This clonotype came up a few times. The DNA of the CDR3 is TGTGCCAGCAGCTTAGTCGGACAGGGGAATTCCTACGAGCAGTACTTC. Its translation is CASSLVGQGNSYEQYF. The chain joins TRBV7-6 to TRBJ2-7; 9 nucleotides agree with TRBD1. Trimming cost V 1 base and J 1 base; bases outside gene matches: 5. The germline CDR1 and CDR2 sequences are SGHVS and FNYEAQ. This CDR3 contains 16 residues.

In regard to this clonotype: The conserved phenylalanine or tryptophan is not found at the CDR3 terminus, so this likely reflects a read error. The chain employs TRBV7-2 and TRBJ2-7; tentative D call: TRBD2 (5 bases). Germline V gene data show CDR1 as SGHTA and CDR2 as FQGNSA. The ends were cut back, 0 bases at V and 9 bases at J, with 9 bases in the middle. There are 12 residues in the CDR3. The CDR3 DNA reads as TGTGCCAGCAGCTTAGCGGGAGTAGGGCAGTACTTG. Its protein product is CASSLAGVGQYL.

This clonotype was seen a few times. V usage is TRBV4-3 and J usage is TRBJ2-1; 11 bases map to TRBD1. V lost 5 bases and J lost 7; bases outside the gene matches: 7. The CDR3 has 15 amino acids. Germline V CDR1 and CDR2: LGHNA, YSLEER. The CDR3 protein is CASSGLGQGGNEQFF. The CDR3 coding sequence is TGCGCCAGCAGCGGTCTGGGACAGGGGGGGAATGAGCAGTTCTTC.

Many counts were recorded for this clonotype. The chain carries TRBV9 and TRBJ2-1, with D tentatively TRBD2 (6 bases). Germline-derived CDR1 and CDR2 are SGDLS and YYNGEE. The CDR3 spans 15 residues. The V end was cut by 0 bases, the J end by 3 bases, with 10 bases between. DNA of the CDR3: TGTGCCAGCAGCGTAGAGGCGGGACTCTACAATGAGCAGTTCTTC. Translation gives CASSVEAGLYNEQFF.

The chain uses TRBV20-1 and TRBJ2-5; possible D gene TRBD2, 5 bases. Germline V CDR1 and CDR2: DFQATT, SNEGSKA (reference sequence). The CDR3 has 13 amino acids. Trimming pared 1 base from V and 1 base from J, leaving 7 bases between. The CDR3 DNA reads as TGCAGTGCTAGAGGAACTAGCCAAGAGACCCAGTACTTC. Translating it yields CSARGTSQETQYF.

This clonotype was recorded many times. The rearrangement joins TRBV18 to TRBJ2-2; D is ambiguous. This CDR3 is built from 13 residues. V lost 2 bases to trimming and J lost 3 bases, with 4 bases between them. Germline loops: CDR1 KGHSH, CDR2 LQKENI. This chain's CDR3 is CASSPEYTGELFF. The DNA for the CDR3 is TGTGCCAGCTCACCAGAGTACACCGGGGAGCTGTTTTTT. Using reference TRBV18 and TRBJ2-2 for the parts outside the CDR3, the full variable domain is NAGVMQNPRHLVRRRGQEARLRCSPMKGHSHVYWYRQLPEEGLKFMVYLQKENIIDESGMPKERFSAEFPKEGPSILRIQQVVRGDSAAYFCASSPEYTGELFFGEGSRLTVL.